This TCR beta chain was retrieved from a study of cytomegalovirus exposure and HLA in healthy donors (dated by TCRdb to 2017 to 2019). Context from the whole study: According to a later analysis, the roughly 130 validation repertoires were produced on the same platform as the roughly 600 repertoires of the first cohort. The study aimed to test whether cataloging public T cell receptors could reveal signatures of past pathogen exposure. In addition to the first cohort of around 670 subjects, a separate validation cohort of 120 different subjects was used. The study combined high-throughput TCR immunosequencing, statistical association of individual TCRs with disease status, and machine learning to predict cytomegalovirus infection status. Overall results and qualifications from the work: The study listed over 150 TCR beta chains as associated with cytomegalovirus. Subsequent analysis determined that TCRs grouped into clusters in the first cohort also showed a tendency toward co-occurrence across the approximately 120 validation repertoires, and about 93% of cluster scores exceeded 0. In vitro tests confirmed that three of the cytomegalovirus-associated TCR beta chains recognize cytomegalovirus antigens. Cytomegalovirus status was reported to be diagnosed by the classifier with high specificity and sensitivity in both the original and validation cohorts. While some public TCRs were present in many individuals, most TCR sequences turned up only very rarely across donors. All 120 or so repertoires were used to score co-occurrence in the validation cohort in a later analysis, because that analysis had no HLA typing for the cohort. The authors suggested that the approach could potentially be generalized to other disease states and immunological phenotypes.

V is cut by 2 bases and J by 1 base, and the space between the germline ends is 12 bases. From its cysteine to its phenylalanine, the CDR3 spans 16 amino acids. Only the CDR3 DNA stays, 48 bases, in frame from base 1. Looking up the germline V gene yields CDR1 SGHRS and CDR2 YFSETQ. Concerning this clone itself: The specificity of this receptor is unknown. Nothing much larger sits one base from this clone, and base qualities are not available.

The donors belonged to the validation cohort of around 110 subjects, which was separate from the roughly 700-subject first cohort. Libraries were constructed by the immunoSEQ multiplex PCR assay. Turning to the authors' computational methods: To diagnose cytomegalovirus status from the catalog of TCR beta chain sequences, a statistical classification framework was built. This is the immuneACCESS table as TCRdb keeps it, with only in-frame sequences that have V and J called. A part of the clones is gone; compared with another copy, unresolved V genes explain less than half, and the rest is unexplained. The DNA was the basis for D and trimming; V, J and clone size are from that table. The sample data list roughly 330,000 clones, and roughly 87% of these were observed just once. The ten largest make up approximately 1.1% of the sample.

The specimen was PBMCs. Recombination joined TRBV5-1 with TRBJ2-2, and the D gene may be TRBD1, 6 bases matching. The receptor was isolated from a woman aged 25-40 years in good health and CMV-seropositive. CDR3 region: CASSLPDRLNTGELFF. Read as DNA, the sequence is TGCGCCAGCAGCTTACCTGACAGGTTGAACACCGGGGAGCTGTTTTTT.